Listed here are 13 T cell receptor beta chains from one sample, sequenced in a study of STAT5B mutations in CD4+ large granular lymphocyte leukemia. Assay: immunoSEQ multiplex PCR; the TCRdb copy retains only in-frame clones and omits some. The sample has over 45,000 clones, 55% to 75% seen once. Sequencing input: CD4+ T cells from blood buffy coats. The receptors were sampled from a human donor in good health.

The chain joins TRBV7-9 to TRBJ2-4; D gene ambiguous. V dropped 4 bases and J dropped 0 bases, with 7 bases sitting between them. This CDR3 is built from 14 residues. From germline, CDR1 is SEHNR and CDR2 FQNEAQ (reference sequence). The CDR3: CASSSELAKNIQYF. DNA for the CDR3: TGTGCCAGCAGCTCAGAGCTAGCCAAAAACATTCAGTACTTC.

V usage is TRBV7-8 and J usage is TRBJ2-5; TRBD1 agrees at 8 bases. With V trimmed by 0 bases and J by 5 bases, 14 bases remained unmatched. There are 18 residues in the CDR3. Germline CDR1 is SGHVS and CDR2 is FQNEAQ. The CDR3 sequence: CASSLASWRAGGGETQYF. CDR3 nucleotide sequence: TGTGCCAGCAGCTTAGCCTCGTGGCGGGCAGGGGGCGGGGAGACCCAGTACTTC.

This sequence joins TRBV10-3 and TRBJ2-2; 9 bases agree with TRBD1. J gave up 7 bases and V 5 bases, and 11 bases lay outside the gene matches. This CDR3 contains 16 residues. Germline V gives CDR1 ENHRY, CDR2 SYGVKD. For the CDR3, the DNA is TGTGCCATCAGTAATGGACCGGGACAGGGAAACGGGGAGCTGTTTTTT. Residues: CAISNGPGQGNGELFF.

This chain connects TRBV2 to TRBJ2-5; 7 bases align to TRBD2. The germline gives CDR1 SNHLY, CDR2 FYNNEI. V lost 8 bases to trimming and J lost 3 bases; unmatched junction nucleotides: 9. This CDR3 is built from 14 residues. CDR3 protein: CASPKGLAEETQYF. In DNA, the CDR3 is TGTGCCAGCCCTAAGGGGCTAGCGGAAGAGACCCAGTACTTC.

This clone was counted a few times. The chain carries TRBV7-2 and TRBJ2-7, with D possibly TRBD1 on 6 matching bases. Germline V gives CDR1 SGHTA, CDR2 FQGNSA. The V and J ends lost 5 bases and 3 bases respectively, with 14 bases between them. The CDR3 length is 14 residues. In DNA, the CDR3 is TGTGCCAGCAGCCCCGGACAGCAGAACTACGAGCAGTACGTC. Translating it yields CASSPGQQNYEQYV.

The chain is built from TRBV5-6 and TRBJ2-7; tentatively, D is TRBD1 (6 bases). This CDR3 contains 16 residues. The germline V gene has CDR1 SGHDT and CDR2 YYEEEE. V lost 3 bases and J 0 bases, leaving 16 bases between the germline ends. The CDR3 nucleotides are TGTGCCAGCAGCTACAAGACAGGCACCCTCTCCTACGAGCAGTACTTC. Translating it yields CASSYKTGTLSYEQYF.

The chain couples TRBV7-3 to TRBJ2-5; TRBD2 matches 13 bases. The V gene's germline CDR1 is SGHTA and CDR2 FQGTGA. The CDR3 spans 15 residues. V lost 5 bases to trimming and J lost 5 bases; unmatched junction nucleotides: 5. The CDR3 DNA is TGTGCCAGCAGCAAAGGGACTAGCGGGGTTGAGACCCAGTACTTC. This codes for CASSKGTSGVETQYF.

This chain connects TRBV15 to TRBJ1-2; D unresolved. The CDR3 length is 13 residues. CDR1 is LNHNV, CDR2 YYDKDF, per germline (reference sequence). V was trimmed by 2 bases and J by 7 bases, leaving 11 bases between them. DNA of the CDR3: TGTGCCACCAGCAGACTCTCGCAAACTGGCTACACCTTC. Translated, it gives CATSRLSQTGYTF.

V is TRBV14 and J is TRBJ1-2; 7 bases map to TRBD1. CDR1 is SGHDN and CDR2 is FVKESK in the germline V gene. With 4 bases clipped from V and 8 bases from J, the junction kept 7 bases outside the gene matches. This CDR3 region has 13 residues. The CDR3 coding sequence is TGTGCCAGCAGCCGAAACCAGGGGGGCGGCTACACCTTC. This sequence encodes CASSRNQGGGYTF.

The chain employs TRBV5-1 and TRBJ2-5; TRBD1 is a possible D gene (6 bases). CDR3 length: 16 amino acids. Germline V gives CDR1 SGHRS, CDR2 YFSETQ. Trimming removed 0 bases at V and 2 bases at J, with 14 bases between. The CDR3: CASSLVQGTGQETQYF. CDR3 in DNA: TGCGCCAGCAGCTTGGTACAAGGAACAGGGCAAGAGACCCAGTACTTC.

V and J are TRBV5-1 and TRBJ2-5, with unresolved D. The germline gives CDR1 SGHRS, CDR2 YFSETQ. The CDR3 sequence is 16 residues long. V lost 0 bases and J 5 bases, leaving 17 bases between the germline ends. In nucleotides, the CDR3 is TGCGCCAGCAGCTTGGCCCCCTCCGGCAGTGGGGAGACCCAGTACTTC. This encodes CASSLAPSGSGETQYF.

Worth noting for this clone: At one of its ends the junction is not consistent with the germline gene, which may arise from a read error. The same CDR3 is also encoded by other DNA sequences in this sample. The DNA for the CDR3 is TGTGCCAGACCACTGGGCGGGCCCTCTACAGATACACAGTATTTT. Its protein is CARPLGGPSTDTQYF. V is TRBV5-3 and J is TRBJ2-3; D is perhaps TRBD2 (5 bases). TRBV5-3 is designated an ORF whose function remains uncertain. The CDR3 extends over 15 amino acids.

CDR3 residues: CASSATGGETQYF. The CDR3, as DNA: TGCGCCAGCAGCGCTACAGGGGGAGAGACCCAGTACTTC. The genes are TRBV5-1 and TRBJ2-5, with TRBD1 matching 8 bases. V trimming: 4 bases; J trimming: 4 bases; junction bases outside the gene matches: 3. Looked up from germline, CDR1 is SGHRS and CDR2 is YFSETQ. The CDR3 consists of 13 residues.